This TCR beta chain came from a study of blood T cell repertoires in COVID-19. In the study overall: The origin of the acute and convalescent COVID-19 samples was the United States, Italy and Spain.

The assay was immunoSEQ multiplex PCR, and TCRdb's table has in-frame clones only and misses some. The sample has fewer than 400,000 clones; about 85% are singletons. The source of this sequence is a woman in her late teens or twenties with acute or convalescent COVID-19. The sequencing input was peripheral blood.

The CDR3 reads CASSVFAGRTGNEQFF. CDR3 DNA: TGTGCCAGCAGCGTATTCGCGGGACGGACGGGGAATGAGCAGTTCTTC. This rearrangement joins TRBV9 to TRBJ2-1; D may be TRBD2 (6 bases). Germline lookup yields CDR1 SGDLS and CDR2 YYNGEE. This CDR3 spans 16 amino acids. Trimming removed 1 base at V and 7 bases at J, with 18 bases between.